The following is a TCR beta chain sequence with its context. Living in 24 US areas, the participants were between roughly 18 and 90 years of age. Symptom resolution, clearance, or two negative PCRs marked the recovered donors of Cohort 3. The data originate from a study of blood T cell repertoires in COVID-19. As for the study in general: Samples of COVID-19 (acute and convalescent) were obtained from the United States, Italy and Spain.

V lost 5 bases to trimming and J lost 0 bases, with 8 bases between them. The CDR3 contains 14 residues. Per the germline V gene, CDR1 is SGHTA and CDR2 is FQGTGA. In the authors' workflow: Cell counts per sample came from amplifying reference gene primers. TCRdb's table, derived via immunoSEQ multiplex PCR, lists solely in-frame clones and lacks some. D and trimming come from the DNA, and the V and J calls and clone size come from that table. Here the sample spans a few hundred thousand clones, over 85% being singletons. This receptor was identified in a woman in her fifties or sixties who had recovered from COVID-19. The V gene is TRBV7-3, the J gene TRBJ2-1; D gene ambiguous. Sample: PBMCs or T cells enriched from blood (not recorded which). The CDR3 DNA reads TGTGCCAGCAGCCCGACGGGCTCCTACAATGAGCAGTTCTTC. This translates into CASSPTGSYNEQFF.